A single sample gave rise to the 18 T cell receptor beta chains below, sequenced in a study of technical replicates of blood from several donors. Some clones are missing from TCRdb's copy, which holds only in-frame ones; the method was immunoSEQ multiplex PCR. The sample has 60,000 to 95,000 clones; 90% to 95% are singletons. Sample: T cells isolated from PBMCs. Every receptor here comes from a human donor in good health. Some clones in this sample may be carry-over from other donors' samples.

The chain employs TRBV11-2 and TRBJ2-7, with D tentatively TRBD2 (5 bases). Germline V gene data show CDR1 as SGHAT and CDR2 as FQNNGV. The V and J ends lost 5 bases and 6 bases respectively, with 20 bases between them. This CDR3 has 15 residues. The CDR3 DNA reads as TGTGCCAGCAGCCCTTTGGCGGGTAGAAGGCTCGAGCAGTACTTC. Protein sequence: CASSPLAGRRLEQYF.

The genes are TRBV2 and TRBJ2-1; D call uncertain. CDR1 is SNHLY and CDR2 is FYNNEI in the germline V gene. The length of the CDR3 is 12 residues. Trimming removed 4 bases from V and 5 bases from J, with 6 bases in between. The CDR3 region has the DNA TGTGCCAGCAGTGGACTCGACAATGAGCAGTTCTTC. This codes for CASSGLDNEQFF.

The CDR3 bases are TGTGCCAGCAGTGACAGGGCGGATGAAAAACTGTTTTTT. This sequence encodes CASSDRADEKLFF. The chain links TRBV6-1 to TRBJ1-4; D is perhaps TRBD1 (5 bases). Germline V CDR1 and CDR2: MNHNS, SASEGT. Deletions cut 3 bases from V and 6 bases from J, with 8 bases between. CDR3 length: 13 residues.

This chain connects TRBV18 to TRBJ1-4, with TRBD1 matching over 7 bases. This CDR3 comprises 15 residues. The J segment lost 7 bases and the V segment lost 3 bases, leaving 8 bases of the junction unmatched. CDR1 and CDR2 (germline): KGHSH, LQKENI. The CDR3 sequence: CASSPTEGAGEKLFF. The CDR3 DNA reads TGTGCCAGCTCACCGACGGAGGGGGCAGGTGAAAAACTGTTTTTT.

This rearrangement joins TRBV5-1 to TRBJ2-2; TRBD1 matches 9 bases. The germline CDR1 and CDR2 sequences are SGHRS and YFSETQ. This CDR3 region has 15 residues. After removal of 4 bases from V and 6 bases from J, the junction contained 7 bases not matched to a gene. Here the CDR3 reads CASSRGQGRPGELFF. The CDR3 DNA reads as TGCGCCAGCAGCCGGGGACAGGGAAGGCCCGGGGAGCTGTTTTTT.

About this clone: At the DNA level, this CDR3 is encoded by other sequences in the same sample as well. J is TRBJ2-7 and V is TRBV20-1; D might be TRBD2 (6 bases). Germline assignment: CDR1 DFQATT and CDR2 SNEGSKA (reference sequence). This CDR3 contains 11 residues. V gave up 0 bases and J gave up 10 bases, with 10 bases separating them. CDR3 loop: CSARDGRGQYF. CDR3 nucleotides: TGCAGTGCTAGAGATGGGCGGGGCCAGTACTTC.

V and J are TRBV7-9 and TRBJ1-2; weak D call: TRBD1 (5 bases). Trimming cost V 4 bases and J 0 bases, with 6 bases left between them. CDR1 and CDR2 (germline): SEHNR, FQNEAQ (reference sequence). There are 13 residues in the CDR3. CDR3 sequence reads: CASSYRTNYGYTF. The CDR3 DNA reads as TGTGCCAGCAGCTACAGGACTAACTATGGCTACACCTTC. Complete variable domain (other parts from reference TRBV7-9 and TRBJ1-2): DTGVSQNPRHKITKRGQNVTFRCDPISEHNRLYWYRQTLGQGPEFLTYFQNEAQLEKSRLLSDRFSAERPKGSFSTLEIQRTEQGDSAMYLCASSYRTNYGYTFGSGTRLTVV.

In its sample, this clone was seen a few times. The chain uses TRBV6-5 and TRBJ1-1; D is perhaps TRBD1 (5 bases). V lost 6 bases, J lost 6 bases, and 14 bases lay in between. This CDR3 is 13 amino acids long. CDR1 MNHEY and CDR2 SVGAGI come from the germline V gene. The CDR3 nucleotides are TGTGCCAGCAGCTCAGGGAGGAAGGCTGAAGCTTTCTTT. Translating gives CASSSGRKAEAFF.

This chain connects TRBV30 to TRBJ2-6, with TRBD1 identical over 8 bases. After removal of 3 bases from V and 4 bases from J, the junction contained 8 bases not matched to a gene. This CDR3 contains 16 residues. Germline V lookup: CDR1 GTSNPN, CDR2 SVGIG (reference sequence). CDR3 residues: CAWRGQGWYGANVLTF. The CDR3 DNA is TGTGCCTGGAGAGGACAGGGCTGGTACGGGGCCAACGTCCTGACTTTC.

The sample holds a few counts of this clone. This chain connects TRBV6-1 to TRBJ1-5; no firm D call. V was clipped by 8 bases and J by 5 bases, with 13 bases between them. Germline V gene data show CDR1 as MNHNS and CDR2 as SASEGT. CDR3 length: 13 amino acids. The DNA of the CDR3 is TGTGCCAGCTCTGGACGGGAGCATCAGCCCCAGCATTTT. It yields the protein CASSGREHQPQHF.

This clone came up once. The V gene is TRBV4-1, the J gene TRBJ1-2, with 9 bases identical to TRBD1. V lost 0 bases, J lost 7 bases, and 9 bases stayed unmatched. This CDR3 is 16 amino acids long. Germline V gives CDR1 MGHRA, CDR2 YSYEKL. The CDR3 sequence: CASSQDSGQGRSGYTF. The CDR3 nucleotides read TGCGCCAGCAGCCAAGATTCGGGACAGGGTCGTTCTGGCTACACCTTC.

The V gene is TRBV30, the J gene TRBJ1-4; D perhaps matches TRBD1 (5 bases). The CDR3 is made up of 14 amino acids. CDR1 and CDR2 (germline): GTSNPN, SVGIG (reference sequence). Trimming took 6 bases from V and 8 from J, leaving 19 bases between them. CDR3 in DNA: TGTGCCTGTGATCCGGGACTGCACTACGAAAAACTGTTTTTT. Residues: CACDPGLHYEKLFF.

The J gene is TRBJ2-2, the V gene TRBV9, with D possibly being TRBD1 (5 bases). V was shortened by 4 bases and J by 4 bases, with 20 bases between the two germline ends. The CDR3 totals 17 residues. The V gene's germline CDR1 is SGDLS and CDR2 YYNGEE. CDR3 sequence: CASSPRSAGSATGELFF. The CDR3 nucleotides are TGTGCCAGCAGCCCCCGATCGGCAGGGTCGGCCACCGGGGAGCTGTTTTTT.

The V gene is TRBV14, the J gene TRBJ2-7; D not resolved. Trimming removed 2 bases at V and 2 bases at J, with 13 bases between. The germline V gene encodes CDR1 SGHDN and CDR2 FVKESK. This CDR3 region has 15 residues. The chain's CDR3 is CASSQRVLFTYEQYF. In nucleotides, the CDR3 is TGTGCCAGCAGCCAACGGGTCCTCTTCACCTACGAGCAGTACTTC.

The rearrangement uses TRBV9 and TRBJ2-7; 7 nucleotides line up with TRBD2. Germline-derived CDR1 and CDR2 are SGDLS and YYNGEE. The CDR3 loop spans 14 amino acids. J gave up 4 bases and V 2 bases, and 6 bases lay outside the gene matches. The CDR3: CASSVRAGTYEQYF. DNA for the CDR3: TGTGCCAGCAGCGTCAGAGCGGGGACTTACGAGCAGTACTTC.

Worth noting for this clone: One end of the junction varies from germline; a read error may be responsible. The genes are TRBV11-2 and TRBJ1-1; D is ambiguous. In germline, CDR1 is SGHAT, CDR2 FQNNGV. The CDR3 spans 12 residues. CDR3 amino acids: CASSLVLTDAFF. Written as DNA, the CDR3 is TGTGCCAGCAGCTTAGTTCTGACTGACGCTTTCTTT.

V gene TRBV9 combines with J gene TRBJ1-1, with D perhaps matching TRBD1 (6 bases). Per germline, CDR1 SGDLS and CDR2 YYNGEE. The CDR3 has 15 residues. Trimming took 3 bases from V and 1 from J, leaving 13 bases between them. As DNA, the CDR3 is TGTGCCAGCAGCGCTCCAGAACAGGGGAACACTGAAGCTTTCTTT. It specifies CASSAPEQGNTEAFF.

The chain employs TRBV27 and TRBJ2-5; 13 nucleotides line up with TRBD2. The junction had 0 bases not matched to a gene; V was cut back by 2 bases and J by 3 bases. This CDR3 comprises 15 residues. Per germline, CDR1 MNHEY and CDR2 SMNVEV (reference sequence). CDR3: CASSLGLAGEETQYF. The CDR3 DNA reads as TGTGCCAGCAGTTTAGGACTAGCGGGGGAAGAGACCCAGTACTTC.